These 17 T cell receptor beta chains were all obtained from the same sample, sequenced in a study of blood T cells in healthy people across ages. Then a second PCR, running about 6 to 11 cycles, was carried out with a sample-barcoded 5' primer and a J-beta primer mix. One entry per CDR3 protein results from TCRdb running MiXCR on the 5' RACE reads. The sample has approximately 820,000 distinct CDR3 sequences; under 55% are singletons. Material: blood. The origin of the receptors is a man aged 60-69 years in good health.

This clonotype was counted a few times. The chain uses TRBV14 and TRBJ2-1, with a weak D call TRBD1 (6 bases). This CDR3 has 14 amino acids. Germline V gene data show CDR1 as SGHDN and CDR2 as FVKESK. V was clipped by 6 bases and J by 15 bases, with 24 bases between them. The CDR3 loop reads CASSTRTWGRIAFF. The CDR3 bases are TGTGCCAGCAGTACAAGAACGTGGGGGCGGATCGCGTTCTTC.

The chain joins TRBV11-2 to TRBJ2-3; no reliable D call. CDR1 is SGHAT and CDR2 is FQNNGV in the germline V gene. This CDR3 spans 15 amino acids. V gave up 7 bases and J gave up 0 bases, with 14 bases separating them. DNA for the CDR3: TGTGCCAGCACTCCCGTTCGGTTTAGCACAGATACGCAGTATTTT. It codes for CASTPVRFSTDTQYF. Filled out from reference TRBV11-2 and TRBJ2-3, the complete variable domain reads EAGVAQSPRYKIIEKRQSVAFWCNPISGHATLYWYQQILGQGPKLLIQFQNNGVVDDSQLPKDRFSAERLKGVDSTLKIQPAKLEDSAVYLCASTPVRFSTDTQYFGPGTRLTVL.

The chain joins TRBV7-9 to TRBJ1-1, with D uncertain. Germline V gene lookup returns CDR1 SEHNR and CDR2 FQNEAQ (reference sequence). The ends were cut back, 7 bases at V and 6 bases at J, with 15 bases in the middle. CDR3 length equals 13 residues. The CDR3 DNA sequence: TGTGCCAGCACCACGGCAGTATTGGCTGAAGCTTTCTTT. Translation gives CASTTAVLAEAFF.

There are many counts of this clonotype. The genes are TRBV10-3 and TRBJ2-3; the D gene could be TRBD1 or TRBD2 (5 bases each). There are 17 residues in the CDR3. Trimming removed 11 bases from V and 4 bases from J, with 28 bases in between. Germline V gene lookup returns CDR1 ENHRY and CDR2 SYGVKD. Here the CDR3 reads CAASRATGTSESDTQYF. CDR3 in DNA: TGTGCCGCTTCAAGGGCAACCGGGACCAGCGAGTCAGATACGCAGTATTTT.

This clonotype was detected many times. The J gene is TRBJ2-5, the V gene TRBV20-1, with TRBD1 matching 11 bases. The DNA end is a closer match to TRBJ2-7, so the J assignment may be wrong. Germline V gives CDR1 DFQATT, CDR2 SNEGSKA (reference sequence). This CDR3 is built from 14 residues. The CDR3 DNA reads TGCAGTGCTAGATCGAGGACAGGGGGCCACGAGCAGTACTTC. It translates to CSARSRTGGHEQYF.

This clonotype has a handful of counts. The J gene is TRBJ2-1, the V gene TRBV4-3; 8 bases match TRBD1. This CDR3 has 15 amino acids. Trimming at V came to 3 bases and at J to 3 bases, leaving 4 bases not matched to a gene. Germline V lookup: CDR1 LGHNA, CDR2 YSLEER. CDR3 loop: CASSQDRALYNEQFF. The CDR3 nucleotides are TGCGCCAGCAGCCAGGACAGGGCCCTCTACAATGAGCAGTTCTTC.

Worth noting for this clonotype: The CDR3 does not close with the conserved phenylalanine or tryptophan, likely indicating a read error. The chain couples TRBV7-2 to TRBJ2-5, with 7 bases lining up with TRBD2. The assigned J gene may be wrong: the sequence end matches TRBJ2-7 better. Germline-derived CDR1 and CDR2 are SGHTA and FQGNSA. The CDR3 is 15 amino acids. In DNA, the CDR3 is TGTGCCAGCAGCTTTACAGCGGGGACCCGGAGCGAGCAGTACTAC. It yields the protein CASSFTAGTRSEQYY.

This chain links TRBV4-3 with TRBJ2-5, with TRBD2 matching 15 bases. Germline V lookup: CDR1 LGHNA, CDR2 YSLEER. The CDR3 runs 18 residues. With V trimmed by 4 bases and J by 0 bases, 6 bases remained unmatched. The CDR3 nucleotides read TGCGCCAGCAGCCCCGGACTAGCGGGGGGGCTCGACCAAGAGACCCAGTACTTC. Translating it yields CASSPGLAGGLDQETQYF.

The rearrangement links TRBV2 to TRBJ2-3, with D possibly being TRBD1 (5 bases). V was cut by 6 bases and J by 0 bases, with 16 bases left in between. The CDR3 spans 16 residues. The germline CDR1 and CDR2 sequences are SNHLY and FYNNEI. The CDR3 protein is CASRPDSVLSTDTQYF. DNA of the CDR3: TGTGCCAGCAGGCCCGACAGCGTCCTTAGCACAGATACGCAGTATTTT. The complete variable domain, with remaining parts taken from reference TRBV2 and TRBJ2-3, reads EPEVTQTPSHQVTQMGQEVILRCVPISNHLYFYWYRQILGQKVEFLVSFYNNEISEKSEIFDDQFSVERPDGSNFTLKIRSTKLEDSAMYFCASRPDSVLSTDTQYFGPGTRLTVL.

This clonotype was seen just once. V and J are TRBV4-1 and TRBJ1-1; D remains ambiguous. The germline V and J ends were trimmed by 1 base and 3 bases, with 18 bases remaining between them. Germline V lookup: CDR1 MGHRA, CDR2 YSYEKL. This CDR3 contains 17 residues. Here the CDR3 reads CASSQVSRLTGDTEAFF. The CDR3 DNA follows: TGCGCCAGCAGCCAAGTTTCGAGACTCACCGGGGACACTGAAGCTTTCTTT.

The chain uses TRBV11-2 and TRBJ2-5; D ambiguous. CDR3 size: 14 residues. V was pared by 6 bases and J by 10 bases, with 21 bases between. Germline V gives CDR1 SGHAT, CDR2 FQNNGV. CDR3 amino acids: CASSVDRGLGDQYF. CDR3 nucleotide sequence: TGTGCCAGCAGTGTCGACCGCGGTCTAGGTGACCAGTACTTC.

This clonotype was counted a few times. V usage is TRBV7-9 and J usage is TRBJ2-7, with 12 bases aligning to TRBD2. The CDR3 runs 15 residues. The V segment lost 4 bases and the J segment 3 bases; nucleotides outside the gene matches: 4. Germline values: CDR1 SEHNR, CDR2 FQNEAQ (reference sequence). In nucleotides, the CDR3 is TGTGCCAGCAGCTCCCGACTAGCGGGGGACTACGAGCAGTACTTC. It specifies CASSSRLAGDYEQYF.

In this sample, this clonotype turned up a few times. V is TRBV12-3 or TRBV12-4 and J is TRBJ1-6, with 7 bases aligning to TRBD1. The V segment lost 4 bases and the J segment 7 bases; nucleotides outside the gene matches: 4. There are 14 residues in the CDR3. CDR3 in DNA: TGTGCCAGCAGTTCGCAGACAGGGAATTCACCCCTCCACTTT. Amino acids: CASSSQTGNSPLHF.

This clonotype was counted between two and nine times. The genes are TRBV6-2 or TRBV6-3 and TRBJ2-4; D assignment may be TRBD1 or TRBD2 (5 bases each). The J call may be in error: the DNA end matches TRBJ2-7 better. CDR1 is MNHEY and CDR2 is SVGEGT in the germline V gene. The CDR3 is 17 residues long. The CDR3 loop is CASSTRGLGVMIVEQYF. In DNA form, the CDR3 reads TGTGCCAGCAGTACTAGGGGCCTGGGGGTCATGATCGTCGAGCAGTACTTC.

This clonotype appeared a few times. For the CDR3, the DNA is TGCAGTGCTAACCTAGGAGAGACCCAGTACTTC. Encoded protein: CSANLGETQYF. This chain joins TRBV20-1 and TRBJ2-5; D is unresolved. Per the germline V gene, CDR1 is DFQATT and CDR2 is SNEGSKA (reference sequence). CDR3 length: 11 residues. Trimming left V 4 bases short and J 4 bases short, with 7 bases between.

DNA for the CDR3: TGTGCCAGCAAGCGACCAGCGTACAATGAGCAGTTCTTC. The encoded protein is CASKRPAYNEQFF. The chain couples TRBV28 to TRBJ2-1; D is unclear. Germline V gives CDR1 MDHEN, CDR2 SYDVKM. The CDR3 is made up of 13 amino acids. V lost 7 bases and J 4 bases, leaving 11 bases between the germline ends.

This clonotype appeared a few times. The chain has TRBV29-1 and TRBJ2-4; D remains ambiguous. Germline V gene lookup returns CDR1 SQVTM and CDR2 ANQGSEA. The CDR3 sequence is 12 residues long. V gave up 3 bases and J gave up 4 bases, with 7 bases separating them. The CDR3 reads CSVDGQKNIQYF. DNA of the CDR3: TGCAGCGTTGATGGGCAGAAAAACATTCAGTACTTC.